The 25 T cell receptor beta chains in this list originate from one sample, sequenced in a study of CD8+CD57+ T cells in acquired aplastic anemia. Genomic DNA provided the template from which TCR beta VDJ and CDR3 profiles were obtained. TCRdb re-called the reads with MiXCR, one entry per CDR3 protein. The sample gives tens of thousands of distinct CDR3 sequences, 75% to 85% of which show up once; 22% is in the top ten. The sample consisted of sorted CD4+, CD8+, or CD8+CD57+ T cells (not recorded which) from PBMCs. The receptor source for this set is a human donor in good health, serving as a control.

The rearrangement joins TRBV6-1 to TRBJ2-3; possibly TRBD1 for D (6 bases). V was trimmed by 6 bases and J by 1 base, leaving 14 bases between them. This CDR3 is built from 15 residues. Per the germline V gene, CDR1 is MNHNS and CDR2 is SASEGT. CDR3 amino acids: CASSLRQVRTDTQYF. CDR3 nucleotide sequence: TGTGCCAGCAGCTTGCGACAGGTCCGCACAGATACGCAGTATTTT.

Concerning this clonotype: The missing conserved phenylalanine or tryptophan at the end of this CDR3 makes a read error likely. J is TRBJ1-1 and V is TRBV13, with D maybe TRBD1 (6 bases). Deletions cut 1 base from V and 8 bases from J, with 14 bases between. This CDR3 spans 14 amino acids. Germline V CDR1 and CDR2: PRHDT, FYEKMQ (reference sequence). The CDR3 reads CASSLEGENAEAFS. The CDR3 DNA is TGTGCCAGCAGCTTAGAGGGGGAAAACGCCGAAGCTTTCTCT.

The V call is TRBV3-1, the J call TRBJ2-1; 10 bases map to TRBD2. The junction had 9 bases not matched to a gene; V was cut back by 4 bases and J by 3 bases. This CDR3 comprises 17 residues. CDR1 LGHDT and CDR2 YNNKEL come from the germline V gene (reference sequence). The CDR3 DNA is TGTGCCAGCAGCCCGTTTTTTAGCGGGGGGTACTACAATGAGCAGTTCTTC. Its protein product is CASSPFFSGGYYNEQFF.

This chain joins TRBV25-1 and TRBJ2-7; D uncertain. Per germline, CDR1 MGHDK and CDR2 SYGVNS. Trimming shortened V by 4 bases and J by 6 bases, and 7 bases separated the two germline ends. CDR3 length: 11 amino acids. The CDR3 loop is CASSAGTEQYF. CDR3 bases: TGTGCCAGCAGTGCAGGAACCGAGCAGTACTTC.

The rearrangement links TRBV10-3 to TRBJ1-1, with no clear D. V was pared by 0 bases and J by 7 bases, with 15 bases between. Germline assignment: CDR1 ENHRY and CDR2 SYGVKD. CDR3 length: 15 amino acids. The CDR3 sequence is CAISESLRHEREAFF. The CDR3 DNA sequence: TGTGCCATCAGTGAGTCCCTCCGACACGAGCGTGAAGCTTTCTTT.

This clonotype is classed as medium-sized. The J gene is TRBJ2-5, the V gene TRBV24-1; the match to TRBD1 covers 9 bases. CDR3 length: 12 amino acids. Germline V gives CDR1 KGHDR, CDR2 SFDVKD. Germline trimming cut 11 bases from V and 5 bases from J; bases unmatched to any gene: 5. The CDR3 bases are TGTGCCATTGGGACAGGGAGTGAGACCCAGTACTTC. This encodes CAIGTGSETQYF.

The V call is TRBV29-1, the J call TRBJ1-1; D is perhaps TRBD1 (6 bases). CDR1 is SQVTM, CDR2 ANQGSEA, per germline. V was pared by 7 bases and J by 1 base, with 10 bases between. The CDR3 totals 12 residues. Written as DNA, the CDR3 is TGCAGCGCCGTGGGACAGAACACTGAAGCTTTCTTT. It yields the protein CSAVGQNTEAFF.

The genes are TRBV11-2 and TRBJ1-3, with 8 bases aligning to TRBD1. Losses at the gene ends were 2 bases for V and 4 bases for J; bases not matched to a gene: 7. The CDR3 runs to 16 residues. The germline gives CDR1 SGHAT, CDR2 FQNNGV. CDR3 coding DNA: TGTGCCAGCAGCTTATCCAGGGGGCGCGAAGGAAACACCATATATTTT. It codes for CASSLSRGREGNTIYF.

V gene TRBV10-3 combines with J gene TRBJ2-7; either TRBD1 or TRBD2 may supply D (5 bases each). This CDR3 spans 14 amino acids. Trimming pared 2 bases from V and 5 bases from J, leaving 13 bases between. In germline, CDR1 is ENHRY, CDR2 SYGVKD. For the CDR3, the DNA is TGTGCCATCAGTGAGCCCGTGGGGGAAGACGAGCAGTACTTC. It specifies CAISEPVGEDEQYF.

This CDR3 is CSARAPQGSYSGANVLTF. The CDR3 DNA reads as TGCAGTGCTAGGGCACCTCAGGGGAGTTACTCTGGGGCCAACGTCCTGACTTTC. V is TRBV20-1 and J is TRBJ2-6; a possible D gene is TRBD1 (6 bases). The CDR3 runs to 18 residues. Trimming removed 3 bases at V and 0 bases at J, with 18 bases between. Per germline, CDR1 DFQATT and CDR2 SNEGSKA (reference sequence).

The chain is built from TRBV2 and TRBJ2-3; no clear D gene. With 4 bases removed from V and 2 bases from J, the gap between germline ends came to 4 bases. This CDR3 is 12 amino acids long. Germline CDR1 and CDR2: SNHLY and FYNNEI. CDR3 protein: CASSASTDTQYF. For the CDR3, the DNA is TGTGCCAGCAGTGCCTCCACAGATACGCAGTATTTT.

As DNA, the CDR3 is TGCAGCGTCCCGGCTAGCACAGATACGCAGTATTTT. It yields the protein CSVPASTDTQYF. This sequence joins TRBV29-1 and TRBJ2-3; D is ambiguous. V lost 6 bases, J lost 0 bases, and 7 bases lay in between. CDR1 is SQVTM, CDR2 ANQGSEA, per germline. CDR3 length: 12 residues.

This sequence joins TRBV15 and TRBJ1-2; the D gene is possibly TRBD1 (5 bases). V lost 0 bases and J lost 7, with 15 bases in between. The CDR3 loop spans 15 amino acids. Germline CDR1 and CDR2: LNHNV and YYDKDF (reference sequence). This CDR3 is CATSRDLGLGGGYTF. The CDR3 nucleotides read TGTGCCACCAGCAGAGATCTAGGGCTCGGGGGTGGCTACACCTTC.

Comments on this clonotype: One junction end does not reproduce the germline sequence, and a read error may be involved. DNA of the CDR3: TGTGCCACCAGCAATTGGGGAGGTCGTGGCACAGGTACGCAGTATTTT. Translating gives CATSNWGGRGTGTQYF. The V gene is TRBV15, the J gene TRBJ2-3; weak D call: TRBD2 (6 bases). The CDR3 runs 16 residues. In germline, CDR1 is LNHNV, CDR2 YYDKDF (reference sequence).

This chain connects TRBV29-1 to TRBJ2-7, with 9 bases identical to TRBD1. The CDR3 length is 13 residues. Germline CDR1 reads SQVTM; CDR2 reads ANQGSEA. The V and J ends lost 6 bases and 3 bases, in that order; junction bases with no gene match: 6. CDR3 in amino acids: CSVVRTGDYEQYF. The CDR3, as DNA: TGCAGCGTGGTCAGGACAGGGGACTACGAGCAGTACTTC.

The chain joins TRBV7-8 to TRBJ2-1, with 11 bases matching TRBD2. The germline V gene has CDR1 SGHVS and CDR2 FQNEAQ. This CDR3 has 15 amino acids. J was trimmed by 6 bases and V by 5 bases; bases with no gene match: 6. The CDR3 sequence: CASSPLSGGANEQFF. CDR3 DNA sequence: TGTGCCAGCAGCCCACTTAGCGGGGGGGCCAATGAGCAGTTCTTC. The whole variable domain, filled in from reference TRBV7-8 and TRBJ2-1, reads GAGVSQSPRYKVAKRGQDVALRCDPISGHVSLFWYQQALGQGPEFLTYFQNEAQLDKSGLPSDRFFAERPEGSVSTLKIQRTQQEDSAVYLCASSPLSGGANEQFFGPGTRLTVL.

The chain carries TRBV2 and TRBJ2-5, with D possibly being TRBD1 or TRBD2 (6 bases each). CDR3 length: 14 amino acids. From germline, CDR1 is SNHLY and CDR2 FYNNEI. V lost 5 bases and J 5 bases, leaving 15 bases between the germline ends. The CDR3: CASSQGTGGETQYF. Written as DNA, the CDR3 is TGTGCCAGCAGTCAGGGGACTGGCGGGGAGACCCAGTACTTC.

DNA for the CDR3: TGCAGTGCTCAAAACGTTTACAATCAGCCCCAGCATTTT. It translates to CSAQNVYNQPQHF. The V gene is TRBV20-1, the J gene TRBJ1-5; D uncertain. The germline CDR1 and CDR2 sequences are DFQATT and SNEGSKA (reference sequence). V was pared by 5 bases and J by 3 bases, with 11 bases between. The CDR3 covers 13 residues.

This clonotype was seen once. This rearrangement joins TRBV29-1 to TRBJ2-7, with D tentatively TRBD1 (5 bases). Germline assignment: CDR1 SQVTM and CDR2 ANQGSEA. The CDR3 has 13 amino acids. V was shortened by 2 bases and J by 2 bases, with 10 bases between the two germline ends. The CDR3 sequence: CSVESGRAYEQYF. CDR3 DNA: TGCAGCGTTGAATCTGGCAGGGCCTACGAGCAGTACTTC.

V usage is TRBV14 and J usage is TRBJ2-1, with a tentative D call TRBD2 (5 bases). CDR1 is SGHDN, CDR2 FVKESK, per germline. V dropped 4 bases and J dropped 1 base, with 14 bases sitting between them. This CDR3 comprises 16 residues. The chain's CDR3 is CASSPRAGLSYNEQFF. CDR3 nucleotide sequence: TGTGCCAGCAGCCCGAGGGCCGGGTTATCCTACAATGAGCAGTTCTTC.

This sequence joins TRBV10-3 and TRBJ2-7; TRBD2 matches 12 bases. The CDR3 has 17 amino acids. Germline CDR1 and CDR2: ENHRY and SYGVKD. With V trimmed by 2 bases and J by 3 bases, 8 bases remained unmatched. This CDR3 is CAISEPKGLAGSYEQYF. In DNA, the CDR3 is TGTGCCATCAGTGAGCCAAAAGGACTAGCGGGGAGCTACGAGCAGTACTTC.

The genes are TRBV4-2 and TRBJ2-7, with 14 bases fitting TRBD2. The V gene end was trimmed by 4 bases and the J gene end by 6 bases; junction bases not matched to a gene: 8. CDR1 LGHNA and CDR2 YNFKEQ come from the germline V gene. CDR3 length: 16 amino acids. CDR3 in DNA: TGTGCCAGCAGCCCTCGGACTAGCGGGGGGAATTCCGAGCAGTACTTC. It translates to CASSPRTSGGNSEQYF.

The chain couples TRBV15 to TRBJ2-7, with D hard to call. The CDR3 has 14 amino acids. Trimming took 5 bases from V and 5 from J, leaving 16 bases between them. Germline CDR1 and CDR2: LNHNV and YYDKDF (reference sequence). CDR3 residues: CATSSRYRPDEQYF. Here the CDR3 DNA reads TGTGCCACCAGCTCGAGGTATCGGCCTGACGAGCAGTACTTC.

Note on this clonotype: The germline gene is not matched at one end of the junction; a read error may be the cause. The chain combines TRBV24-1 with TRBJ2-3; D gene uncertain. This CDR3 spans 12 amino acids. The germline V gene has CDR1 KGHDR and CDR2 SFDVKD. This CDR3 reads CAISRTVDTQYF. The CDR3 DNA reads TGTGCCATCAGTCGCACAGTGGATACGCAGTATTTT.

This clonotype showed up just once. Lacking the conserved final phenylalanine or tryptophan, this CDR3 likely reflects a read error. The chain uses TRBV7-8 and TRBJ2-5, with a tentative D call TRBD1 (5 bases). The CDR3 covers 13 residues. Trimming cost V 4 bases and J 9 bases, with 15 bases left between them. The germline gives CDR1 SGHVS, CDR2 FQNEAQ. The CDR3, as DNA: TGTGCCAGCAGCTCAGGGTTGCGGACGGCCCAGTACCTC. As protein: CASSSGLRTAQYL.